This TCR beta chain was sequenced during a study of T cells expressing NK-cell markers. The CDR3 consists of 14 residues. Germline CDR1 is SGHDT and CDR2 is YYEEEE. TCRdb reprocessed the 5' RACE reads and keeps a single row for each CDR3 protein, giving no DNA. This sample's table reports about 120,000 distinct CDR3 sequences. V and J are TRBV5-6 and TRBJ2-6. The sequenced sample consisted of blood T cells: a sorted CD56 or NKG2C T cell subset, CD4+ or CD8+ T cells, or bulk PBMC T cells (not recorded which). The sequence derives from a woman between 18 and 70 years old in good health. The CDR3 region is CASSFDTGANVLTF.